This T cell receptor (beta chain) was recovered during a study of cytomegalovirus exposure and HLA in healthy donors (TCRdb year 2017). Looking at the study overall: An earlier analysis of several hundred of the donors reported approximately 300 Gb of sequence data and roughly 120 million unique TCR beta sequences obtained from around 180 million T cells. Rather than drawing on any new phenotypic data, the later analysis identified candidate immune exposures from TCR beta sequences and the way those sequences occurred across donors. Because of strong linkage in the cohort, five DR-DQ haplotypes were treated as single units for association and clustering. High-throughput TCR immunosequencing, statistical association of individual TCRs with disease status, and machine learning were combined to predict cytomegalovirus infection status. An earlier analysis of around 580 of the donors used high-throughput TCR beta sequencing to judge whether each TCR beta V gene segment behaved as functional or pseudogenic. Alongside the repertoire data, information on donor age, sex, ethnicity and CMV serostatus was compiled. A separate validation cohort of over a hundred different subjects was used in addition to the approximately 700-subject first cohort. The study was designed to test whether signatures of past pathogen exposure could be identified by cataloging public T cell receptors. HLA typing included class I and class II loci at four-digit resolution. Every discovery cohort repertoire had been produced on one sequencing platform. The number of typed donors differed by locus: about 620-630 for A, B, C, DRB1 and DQB1; some 500 for DQA1; 606 for DPA1; and approximately 450 for DPB1. An early release that covered approximately 600 HLA-typed donors contained about 300 gigabases of sequencing data and some 87 million unique TCR sequences. Genome-wide SNP genotypes for about 55% of the 666 donors were used in a later genetic analysis, which treated that subset as a discovery cohort. The study used immunosequencing to profile the T cell repertoires of approximately 690 subjects and linked those repertoires to cytomegalovirus serostatus. The genetic ancestry cluster associated with self-reported Caucasian donors included about 81% of the 350 to 500 genotyped donors. On average, approximately 250,000 unique TCR beta nucleotide sequences were sequenced per donor among a few hundred genotyped donors of the cohort, with around 19% of those sequences being non-productive. To study patterns of TCR occurrence, a later analysis re-analyzed previously published TCR beta repertoires from several hundred donors and added high-resolution HLA genotyping. Summary of the overall study and its limitations: In a later genetic analysis, fewer N-insertions in productive TCRs were reported among donors in an Asian-associated ancestry cluster than the roughly 700-donor mean. A further reported finding was that TCR beta sequences accurately predicted the HLA-A and HLA-B alleles for most subjects in the first cohort. Presence/absence analyses assumed roughly uniform sequencing depth across donors, an assumption that may not hold. Specific HLA alleles were associated with over 15,000 TCR beta sequences at a false discovery rate of 0.05 in a later analysis. When HLA alleles, especially DR and DQ, strongly co-occurred, TCR associations were difficult to assign to individual alleles. CMV serostatus was the only immune exposure information available for the cohort. A later genetic analysis associated a missense DCLRE1C variant with V-gene and J-gene trimming of TCR beta chains, and an independent cohort replicated the association. In an earlier analysis of approximately 590 of the donors, most TCR beta V segments appeared in productive rearrangements about 87% or about 30% of the time, broadly matching IMGT annotations. A cluster of highly shared sequence variants was judged likely to represent a technical artifact of the sequencing pipeline. Across donors, most TCR sequences were observed very rarely, whereas some public TCRs were present in many individuals. Because counts were too low, seventeen rarely observed V segments, including chromosome 9 orphons, were excluded from the earlier analysis of a few hundred of the donors. In vitro tests confirmed that a few of the cytomegalovirus-associated TCR beta chains recognize cytomegalovirus antigens. The 87-base-pair reads could not distinguish some IMGT-functional V segments, including TRBV6-2 and TRBV6-3, so those segments were excluded. In this cohort, only TCR beta chains were sequenced, and detectable features were limited by the absence of alpha or paired-chain data. It was suggested by the authors that the approach could potentially be generalized to other disease states and immunological phenotypes. Correlated functional status among segregating V segments might be attributable to linkage disequilibrium, but an unknown experimental factor could not be ruled out. In the study, about 150 TCR beta chains were listed as associated with cytomegalovirus. HLA typing was unavailable for some donors at each locus, so association tests used only the typed subset. In a later analysis, HLA-associated TCR beta chains showed more clonal expansion and lower generation probabilities than non-associated chains that were equally common. According to a later analysis, TCR association rates differed among HLA loci, with DRB1 alleles showing the most associated TCRs and HLA-C alleles showing the fewest. In a later analysis, several top co-occurrence clusters were reported to appear linked to parvovirus B19, influenza, CMV and Epstein-Barr virus. Cytomegalovirus status was reported to be diagnosed by the classifier with high specificity and sensitivity in both the original and validation cohorts. Most CMV-associated TCR beta chains appeared to be HLA-restricted in a later analysis, and the HLA associations seemed to be driven largely by CMV exposure.

The germline V gene gives CDR1 as MNHEY and CDR2 as SVGAGI. The CDR3 goes from the cysteine to the phenylalanine over 14 residues. Solely the CDR3 DNA is kept, with 42 bases framed from the first base. After removal of 5 bases from V and 7 bases from J, the junction retains 4 bases not matched to a gene. Only a few counts were recorded for this clone. This clone's antigen is unknown. The input lacks base qualities; no much larger clone sits a single base away. The cohort comprised 670 or so healthy bone marrow donors. At the time of sampling, all cohort members were nominally healthy, though unrecorded immune exposures were likely present. The donor was CMV seropositive and was included in the group of 289 seropositive cohort members. A peripheral blood sample was provided by each donor, and peripheral blood mononuclear cells were used for TCR beta sequencing. Genomic DNA extraction from the blood cell samples was performed with the Qiagen DNeasy Blood Extraction Kit.

Library preparation employed the immunoSEQ multiplex PCR assay. For the multiplex PCR, a mixture combining 60 forward primers for TCR Vbeta segments and 13 reverse primers for TCR Jbeta segments was used. Amplification of the CDR3 region of rearranged TCR beta genes was performed with a multiplex PCR assay on genomic DNA. On the Illumina HiSeq System, the amplified TCR beta libraries were sequenced as 87-base-pair reads. For the original study's pipeline: A later analysis tallied 75 million to 85 million unique TCR beta chains across the 700 or so repertoires, and approximately 11 million of those chains were shared by two or more donors. Raw reads were error-corrected and collapsed into unique sequences by a nearest-neighbor algorithm in which closely related sequences were merged to remove PCR and sequencing errors. To assign V, D and J gene segments, CDR3 sequences were aligned to IMGT reference sequences. Each retained sequence needed at least a six-nucleotide match to both a V gene segment and a J gene segment. A rearrangement was called productive if the CDR3 had no stop codons and remained in frame with V and J, and every other rearrangement was called non-productive. Following IMGT convention, CDR3 was defined as the stretch from the second conserved V-encoded cysteine up to the conserved J-encoded phenylalanine. The earlier analysis of about 610 of the donors excluded sequences that lacked an unambiguous match to a single V gene segment. An earlier analysis of approximately 590 of the donors called V segments functional above 56.7% productive rearrangements and segregating when the between-donor standard deviation exceeded 5%. A statistical classification framework was built for diagnosing cytomegalovirus status from the catalog of TCR beta chain sequences. In a later analysis, TCR nucleotide sequences were compared against IMGT/GENE-DB human TR gene sequences so that V and J genes could be assigned. The TCRdist pipeline was used in a later analysis to assign CDR3 sequences and most-parsimonious VDJ recombination scenarios. A later analysis defined each TCR beta chain by its CDR3 amino acid sequence plus V-gene family, and excluded reads lacking a unique V-gene family. To address suspected cross-contamination and a sequencing artifact, a later analysis removed 592 highly shared, low-generation-probability nucleotide sequences. In a later analysis, a clonal expansion index was calculated for each public chain from normalized within-repertoire ranks of inferred template counts. In a later analysis, generation probabilities were computed using a VDJ recombination model fitted to out-of-frame rearrangements, and the results were checked against IGoR. A later analysis scored TCR-TCR, TCR-HLA and TCR-CMV co-occurrence with hypergeometric tests, applying a repertoire-size bias correction to TCR pairs. A later analysis estimated false discovery rates by permuting HLA or CMV assignments 20 times. In a later analysis, co-occurring TCRs were grouped using DBSCAN, with TCRdist sequence similarity added in when clustering inside HLA-allele-positive subsets. Repertoires with fewer than 30,000 or more than 120,000 public chains were left out of co-occurrence clustering, as were a handful of repertoires with anomalous nucleotide sharing. The table was pulled from immuneACCESS by TCRdb, which kept in-frame rearrangements only. Such tables lose some clones; where checked, under half of the loss comes from unresolved V genes, and the rest has no known cause. D and trimming were read from the DNA, whereas the V and J calls and clone size are those reported in that table. Counted in this sample were some 200,000 clones; about 70% of them appeared once. The ten largest clones capture 2% to 3% of the sample.

Sequencing used PBMCs. Recombination joined TRBV6-5 with TRBJ2-2, with 10 bases matching TRBD1. The sequence was collected from a man aged 35 to 55 in good health and CMV-seropositive. The CDR3 region has the sequence CASSRQGADGELFF. The sequenced DNA: TGTGCCAGCAGTCGACAGGGGGCAGACGGGGAGCTGTTTTTT.